At least ten counts were recorded for the clone carrying this T cell receptor beta chain. Antigen: not known. The CDR3 extends over 14 amino acids. Germline V CDR1 and CDR2: SNHLY, FYNNEI. V was trimmed by 8 bases and J by 1 base, leaving 14 bases between them. The entry originates in a study of regulatory T cells in long-lasting Graves disease. General study results and limits: The persistent group shared 2,500 or so public clonotypes, more than the approximately 890 shared by new patients. Tissue studied was limited to peripheral blood, excluding thyroid tissue.

The sample's time point: persistent/refractory GD, antithyroid drugs over 5 years with positive TRAb. Extracted RNA from PBMCs served as the source of the TCR library. Libraries of TCR beta came from iRepertoire HTBI primers plus Arm-PCR of CDR3 regions. Each CDR3 protein gets one entry after TCRdb re-called the multiplex PCR reads with MiXCR. The data hold about 340,000 distinct CDR3 sequences, with around 19% observed a single time. This sequence joins TRBV2 and TRBJ2-5; TRBD1 is a possible D gene (6 bases). This TCR derives from a female donor with Graves disease. The input for sequencing was peripheral blood mononuclear cells (PBMCs), taken when the disease was refractory, from a patient treated with antithyroid drugs. The CDR3 sequence is CASLITGIQETQYF. CDR3 bases: TGTGCCAGCCTTATTACAGGGATCCAAGAGACCCAGTACTTC.